This T cell receptor beta chain derives from a study of blood T cells in healthy people across ages. Study-level findings and limits: Fewer expanded clones and more diversity marked long-lived versus aged donors.

With respect to this clonotype: Its antigen is unidentified.

A second about 7 to 11 cycle PCR used barcoded and J-beta primers. TCRdb ran MiXCR on the 5' RACE reads and lists one entry per CDR3 protein. The profile shows 1.2 million to 1.5 million distinct CDR3 sequences, approximately 40% of them singletons. Trimming left V 1 base short and J 1 base short, with 24 bases between. The CDR3 length is 19 residues. Germline loops: CDR1 DFQATT, CDR2 SNEGSKA (reference sequence). Investigators took around 11 milliliters of peripheral blood from every donor. The J gene is TRBJ2-3, the V gene TRBV20-1; D possibly corresponds to TRBD1 (6 bases). Sequenced sample: blood. The sequence was collected from a woman in her late teens or twenties in good health. The CDR3 sequence: CSARGVSRGQMVRTDTQYF. The CDR3 coding sequence is TGCAGTGCTAGAGGTGTTAGCCGCGGACAGATGGTACGCACAGATACGCAGTATTTT.